A single sample gave rise to the 14 T cell receptor beta chains below, sequenced in a study of T cells in Graves' hyperthyroidism and ophthalmopathy. The TCR beta CDR3 regions underwent amplification using RNA transcripts as the source. During a first-round RT-PCR of the TCR CDR3, the HTBI primer set was used. TCRdb redid the calling of the multiplex PCR reads with MiXCR, one entry per CDR3 protein. The sample lists about 690,000 distinct CDR3 sequences; about 18% were seen once. Specimen: blood. The receptor source for this set is a man in his fifties or sixties with Graves' hyperthyroidism.

This clonotype was recorded many times. This chain joins TRBV12-3 or TRBV12-4 and TRBJ2-1, with D uncertain. Trimming pared 8 bases from V and 6 bases from J, leaving 8 bases between. The CDR3 length is 11 residues. CDR3 DNA: TGTGCCAGCGGAAAAGCCAATGAGCAGTTCTTC. Protein: CASGKANEQFF.

This clonotype was seen many times. V and J are TRBV27 and TRBJ2-1; 9 nucleotides agree with TRBD2. V lost 3 bases and J lost 9; bases outside the gene matches: 6. The germline V gene encodes CDR1 MNHEY and CDR2 SMNVEV (reference sequence). The CDR3 length is 14 residues. The CDR3 reads CASSLSSGIGEQFF. The DNA of the CDR3 is TGTGCCAGCAGTTTGTCTAGCGGGATAGGTGAGCAGTTCTTC.

This clonotype was recorded many times. The CDR3: CASSYSTGAYGYTF. The CDR3 DNA reads TGTGCCAGCAGCTATAGCACAGGGGCCTATGGCTACACCTTC. This chain joins TRBV28 and TRBJ1-2; 7 positions match TRBD1. The CDR3 is 14 amino acids. CDR1 is MDHEN and CDR2 is SYDVKM in the germline V gene. V was clipped by 6 bases and J by 4 bases; unmatched bases: 8.

In this sample, this clonotype turned up a few times. The chain employs TRBV6-2 or TRBV6-3 and TRBJ2-6, with D unresolved. Germline V gene lookup returns CDR1 MNHEY and CDR2 SVGEGT. V dropped 2 bases and J dropped 4 bases, with 12 bases sitting between them. This CDR3 is built from 16 residues. CDR3 DNA: TGTGCCAGCAGTTACACGGTGCCTTGGGGGGCCAACGTCCTGACTTTC. Its translation: CASSYTVPWGANVLTF.

The rearrangement uses TRBV19 and TRBJ2-1; a weak D match, TRBD1 (5 bases). The CDR3 loop spans 13 amino acids. The germline V gene has CDR1 LNHDA and CDR2 SQIVND (reference sequence). V was clipped by 2 bases and J by 7 bases, with 9 bases between them. CDR3 residues: CASSIWQGNEQFF. The CDR3 DNA sequence: TGTGCCAGTAGTATATGGCAGGGAAATGAGCAGTTCTTC.

The genes are TRBV18 and TRBJ2-3; tentative D call: TRBD1 (6 bases). The germline gives CDR1 KGHSH, CDR2 LQKENI. Trimming cost V 4 bases and J 2 bases, with 13 bases left between them. The CDR3 runs 15 residues. The CDR3 DNA follows: TGTGCCAGCTCACGGGACACGGGATTCACAGATACGCAGTATTTT. This encodes CASSRDTGFTDTQYF.

Many counts were recorded for this clonotype. V is TRBV2 and J is TRBJ2-7; 7 nucleotides align to TRBD2. Per the germline V gene, CDR1 is SNHLY and CDR2 is FYNNEI. After removal of 3 bases from V and 0 bases from J, the junction contained 5 bases not matched to a gene. This CDR3 is built from 15 residues. The CDR3 reads CASSDGGRASYEQYF. DNA for the CDR3: TGTGCCAGCAGTGATGGAGGGAGGGCCTCCTACGAGCAGTACTTC.

A remark on this clonotype: A read error may produce the germline difference seen at one junction end. The V gene is TRBV19, the J gene TRBJ2-1; 7 bases align to TRBD2. CDR3 length: 17 residues. Germline-derived CDR1 and CDR2 are LNHDA and SQIVND (reference sequence). Here the CDR3 reads CASSTTLEGGSYNEQFF. CDR3 in DNA: TGCGCCAGTAGTACCACCCTGGAGGGAGGGTCCTACAATGAGCAGTTCTTC.

The CDR3 DNA follows: TGCAGTGCTAGAGTCAGCGGGCTTAGGAATGAGCAGTTCTTC. This translates into CSARVSGLRNEQFF. This chain connects TRBV20-1 to TRBJ2-1, with a possible D match to TRBD2 (6 bases). Germline V CDR1 and CDR2: DFQATT, SNEGSKA (reference sequence). The germline V and J ends were trimmed by 1 base and 7 bases, with 14 bases remaining between them. The CDR3 has 14 amino acids.

The rearrangement uses TRBV13 and TRBJ1-1, with 7 bases lining up with TRBD1. The germline gives CDR1 PRHDT, CDR2 FYEKMQ (reference sequence). The CDR3 has 16 residues. V was pared by 2 bases and J by 3 bases, with 9 bases of the junction left unmatched. In nucleotides, the CDR3 is TGTGCCAGCAGCTTAAGAGGTACAGGGGTGTACACTGAAGCTTTCTTT. Residues: CASSLRGTGVYTEAFF.

This clonotype was seen ten or more times. The chain uses TRBV27 and TRBJ1-2; a weak D match, TRBD1 (5 bases). Germline V gene sequence: CDR1 MNHEY, CDR2 SMNVEV (reference sequence). Trimming cost V 0 bases and J 5 bases, with 16 bases left between them. The CDR3 length is 16 residues. DNA for the CDR3: TGTGCCAGCAGTTTATCGTGGGACCGGGAATCTTATGGCTACACCTTC. As protein: CASSLSWDRESYGYTF.

The J gene is TRBJ2-5, the V gene TRBV4-1; D gene ambiguous. Trimming removed 0 bases at V and 7 bases at J, with 15 bases between. CDR3 length: 15 residues. Germline V lookup: CDR1 MGHRA, CDR2 YSYEKL. CDR3 DNA: TGCGCCAGCAGCCAAGAGATAGACTCAGTTGGGACCCAGTACTTC. This codes for CASSQEIDSVGTQYF.

The genes are TRBV2 and TRBJ2-7; D unclear. CDR1 SNHLY and CDR2 FYNNEI come from the germline V gene. Trimming took 10 bases from V and 1 from J, leaving 11 bases between them. This CDR3 has 12 residues. The CDR3 bases are TGTGCCACTCGGACCCTTTCCTACGAGCAGTACTTC. Amino acid sequence: CATRTLSYEQYF.

This clonotype appeared many times. The V and J genes are TRBV25-1 and TRBJ2-7; D might be TRBD2 (5 bases). The germline V and J ends were trimmed by 1 base and 7 bases, with 20 bases remaining between them. CDR3 size: 16 residues. In germline, CDR1 is MGHDK, CDR2 SYGVNS. The CDR3 sequence: CASSESLTFLGSEQYF. In DNA form, the CDR3 reads TGTGCCAGCAGTGAATCCCTGACTTTCTTGGGGAGTGAGCAGTACTTC.